These 28 T cell receptor beta chains were all obtained from the same sample, sequenced in a study of cytomegalovirus exposure and HLA in healthy donors. The PCR was carried out with 60 Vbeta primers and 13 Jbeta primers. Only in-frame clones appear in the TCRdb table, and some are missing; sequencing was by immunoSEQ multiplex PCR. This table has 130,000 or so clones, around 82% appearing once. Sequenced: PBMCs. Source of these receptors: a man aged 18 to 35 in good health and CMV-seropositive.

This clone was seen a single time. This chain joins TRBV11-3 and TRBJ2-4; 11 bases are shared with TRBD1. Germline V gene data show CDR1 as SGHNT and CDR2 as YENEEA. The V and J ends lost 2 bases and 8 bases, in that order; junction bases with no gene match: 5. CDR3 length equals 15 residues. CDR3: CASSLRGQGDDIQYF. The CDR3 nucleotides read TGTGCCAGCAGCTTACGGGGACAGGGGGACGACATTCAGTACTTC.

Points on this clone: Relative to the germline gene, one junction end is altered; a read error may explain this. This sequence joins TRBV30 and TRBJ1-2; D call uncertain. This CDR3 comprises 13 residues. Germline V lookup: CDR1 GTSNPN, CDR2 SVGIG (reference sequence). The CDR3 DNA reads TGTGCCTGGAGTGTCGTTTTAAACTCTGGCTACACCTTC. This gives the protein CAWSVVLNSGYTF.

This chain connects TRBV6-4 to TRBJ2-3; TRBD1 is a possible D gene (5 bases). Per the germline V gene, CDR1 is MRHNA and CDR2 is SNTAGT. Trimming stripped 8 bases from V and 6 bases from J, with 27 bases between. CDR3 length equals 17 residues. The CDR3 is CASSWSQGAAGPDTQYF. CDR3 in DNA: TGTGCCAGCTCTTGGTCGCAAGGGGCGGCCGGACCGGATACGCAGTATTTT.

The V and J genes are TRBV7-2 and TRBJ1-2; D is perhaps TRBD1 (5 bases). CDR3 length: 15 amino acids. Trimming left V 2 bases short and J 3 bases short, with 13 bases between. The germline V gene has CDR1 SGHTA and CDR2 FQGNSA. The CDR3 protein is CASSLPGWNYYGYTF. CDR3 in DNA: TGTGCCAGCAGCTTACCAGGGTGGAACTACTATGGCTACACCTTC.

This chain connects TRBV6-1 to TRBJ2-1; 11 bases agree with TRBD2. Germline loops: CDR1 MNHNS, CDR2 SASEGT. This CDR3 region has 15 residues. Trimming cost V 2 bases and J 9 bases; bases outside gene matches: 6. The CDR3 nucleotides read TGTGCCAGCAGTGAACTAGCGGGAGGTTCGGGTGAGCAGTTCTTC. It is translated as CASSELAGGSGEQFF.

The chain joins TRBV5-1 to TRBJ1-1; 7 bases fit TRBD1. Germline V gene sequence: CDR1 SGHRS, CDR2 YFSETQ. The CDR3 has 13 amino acids. The junction had 3 bases not matched to a gene; V was cut back by 4 bases and J by 3 bases. The CDR3 DNA is TGCGCCAGCAGCATGGGGACAGACACTGAAGCTTTCTTT. Translating gives CASSMGTDTEAFF.

This clone is a singleton in its sample. Other DNA sequences within the sample encode an identical CDR3. The gene calls are TRBV9 and TRBJ2-7; no reliable D call. Germline assignment: CDR1 SGDLS and CDR2 YYNGEE. The V and J ends lost 5 bases and 0 bases respectively, with 12 bases between them. The CDR3 extends over 14 amino acids. CDR3 sequence reads: CASSVDTGSYEQYF. The CDR3 region has the DNA TGTGCCAGCAGTGTTGACACCGGCTCCTACGAGCAGTACTTC. Full variable domain (remainder filled in from reference TRBV9 and TRBJ2-7): DSGVTQTPKHLITATGQRVTLRCSPRSGDLSVYWYQQSLDQGLQFLIQYYNGEERAKGNILERFSAQQFPDLHSELNLSSLELGDSALYFCASSVDTGSYEQYFGPGTRLTVT.

The CDR3: CASSQGGSGEETQYF. CDR3 bases: TGCGCCAGCAGCCAAGGAGGTAGCGGGGAAGAGACCCAGTACTTC. J is TRBJ2-5 and V is TRBV4-1; TRBD2 agrees at 8 bases. This CDR3 has 15 amino acids. V gave up 1 base and J gave up 3 bases; unmatched junction bases: 4. Germline V gene data show CDR1 as MGHRA and CDR2 as YSYEKL.

Only a few counts were recorded for this clone. The rearrangement uses TRBV19 and TRBJ2-1, with 11 bases that match TRBD2. CDR1 is LNHDA and CDR2 is SQIVND in the germline V gene (reference sequence). With 3 bases clipped from V and 10 bases from J, the junction kept 8 bases outside the gene matches. This CDR3 is 15 amino acids long. CDR3 sequence: CASSIGSSGRFEQFF. The CDR3 nucleotides are TGTGCCAGTAGTATTGGGTCTAGCGGGAGGTTCGAGCAGTTCTTC.

The chain is built from TRBV2 and TRBJ2-1, with TRBD2 matching over 12 bases. This CDR3 comprises 16 residues. Germline loops: CDR1 SNHLY, CDR2 FYNNEI. V lost 4 bases to trimming and J lost 5 bases; unmatched junction nucleotides: 6. CDR3 sequence reads: CASSALLAGGNNEQFF. Written as DNA, the CDR3 is TGTGCCAGCAGTGCCCTTCTAGCGGGGGGGAACAATGAGCAGTTCTTC. The variable domain in full, with the rest retrieved from reference TRBV2 and TRBJ2-1, is EPEVTQTPSHQVTQMGQEVILRCVPISNHLYFYWYRQILGQKVEFLVSFYNNEISEKSEIFDDQFSVERPDGSNFTLKIRSTKLEDSAMYFCASSALLAGGNNEQFFGPGTRLTVL.

The rearrangement links TRBV6-1 to TRBJ2-5; TRBD1 aligns across 7 bases. The CDR3 is 15 residues long. Trimming cost V 6 bases and J 5 bases; bases outside gene matches: 12. Germline V CDR1 and CDR2: MNHNS, SASEGT. The chain's CDR3 is CASSENRGFRETQYF. Written as DNA, the CDR3 is TGTGCCAGCAGCGAGAACAGGGGATTTCGGGAGACCCAGTACTTC.

This clone was seen a single time. The genes are TRBV6-5 and TRBJ2-6, with D uncertain. Trimming removed 6 bases from V and 4 bases from J, with 4 bases in between. Per the germline V gene, CDR1 is MNHEY and CDR2 is SVGAGI. The CDR3 consists of 12 residues. The CDR3 sequence is CASSLGANVLTF. DNA for the CDR3: TGTGCCAGCAGCCTCGGGGCCAACGTCCTGACTTTC.

The rearrangement joins TRBV21-1 to TRBJ1-5; the table calls TRBD1, which could not be checked here. TRBV21-1 is described as a pseudogene. This CDR3 is 14 amino acids long. This CDR3 reads CASSRTGNNQPQHF. The CDR3 nucleotides read TGTGCCAGCAGCCGAACAGGGAACAATCAGCCCCAGCATTTT.

The CDR3 here is CASSPFGTGELARTYEQYF. For the CDR3, the DNA is TGTGCCAGCAGCCCCTTTGGGACAGGGGAGCTAGCGAGAACCTACGAGCAGTACTTC. This sequence joins TRBV5-4 and TRBJ2-7; 10 bases fit TRBD1. Germline loops: CDR1 SGHNT, CDR2 YYREEE (reference sequence). J was trimmed by 2 bases and V by 4 bases; bases with no gene match: 18. This CDR3 is 19 amino acids long.

The rearrangement links TRBV6-1 to TRBJ2-5; 9 nucleotides line up with TRBD1. The J call may be wrong; the DNA end is better matched by TRBJ2-7. This CDR3 comprises 15 residues. The V gene's germline CDR1 is MNHNS and CDR2 SASEGT. The CDR3 nucleotides read TGTGCCAGCAGTCATAGGACAGGGGAGGCCTACGAGCAGTACTTC. This sequence encodes CASSHRTGEAYEQYF.

The chain couples TRBV27 to TRBJ2-7; maybe TRBD2 (5 bases). The V gene's germline CDR1 is MNHEY and CDR2 SMNVEV (reference sequence). V was cut by 2 bases and J by 7 bases, with 21 bases left in between. This CDR3 spans 16 amino acids. CDR3 loop: CASSLNLVDATGEQYF. In DNA, the CDR3 is TGTGCCAGCAGTTTAAATCTTGTGGACGCCACGGGGGAGCAGTACTTC.

The chain links TRBV2 to TRBJ2-7, with no clear D. V was shortened by 2 bases and J by 0 bases, with 8 bases between the two germline ends. Germline loops: CDR1 SNHLY, CDR2 FYNNEI. This CDR3 has 14 amino acids. CDR3 nucleotides: TGTGCCAGCAGTGAAAACACCCACTCCTACGAGCAGTACTTC. Amino acid sequence: CASSENTHSYEQYF.

The sample holds a few counts of this clone. This chain joins TRBV5-6 and TRBJ1-1; D might be TRBD1 (5 bases). Germline CDR1 reads SGHDT; CDR2 reads YYEEEE. Between the trimmed V and J ends, which lost 4 bases and 7 bases, there was a span of 14 bases. The CDR3 sequence is 13 residues long. The CDR3 DNA reads TGTGCCAGCAGCCCCTGGGGGGAGGATGAAGCTTTCTTT. This encodes CASSPWGEDEAFF.

V and J are TRBV2 and TRBJ2-4; D not resolved. With 2 bases removed from V and 0 bases from J, the gap between germline ends came to 8 bases. Germline V gene lookup returns CDR1 SNHLY and CDR2 FYNNEI. CDR3 length equals 15 residues. CDR3 sequence (DNA): TGTGCCAGCAGTGAATACACCATAGCCAAAAACATTCAGTACTTC. Translation: CASSEYTIAKNIQYF.

The rearrangement joins TRBV28 to TRBJ2-2; 8 bases are shared with TRBD2. CDR1 MDHEN and CDR2 SYDVKM come from the germline V gene. The CDR3 loop spans 13 amino acids. V was pared by 11 bases and J by 7 bases, with 9 bases of the junction left unmatched. As DNA, the CDR3 is TGTGCCGGAGCGGGAGTGCATGGCGGGGAGCTGTTTTTT. This gives the protein CAGAGVHGGELFF.

Only a few counts were recorded for this clone. The gene calls are TRBV28 and TRBJ1-2; 8 bases match TRBD1. V shed 2 bases and J 5 bases; nucleotides not matched to a gene: 7. CDR1 and CDR2 from the germline V gene are MDHEN and SYDVKM. The CDR3 is 15 amino acids. The CDR3 bases are TGTGCCAGCAGTTTACCGGGACAGGCCTTTTATGGCTACACCTTC. Encoded protein: CASSLPGQAFYGYTF.

The chain links TRBV28 to TRBJ2-2; D might be TRBD1 (7 bases). The V end lost 2 bases, the J end lost 6 bases, and 10 bases lay between the germline ends. There are 14 residues in the CDR3. Germline V CDR1 and CDR2: MDHEN, SYDVKM. CDR3 loop: CASSLQGGSGELFF. The DNA of the CDR3 is TGTGCCAGCAGTTTACAGGGGGGATCCGGGGAGCTGTTTTTT.

This rearrangement joins TRBV5-6 to TRBJ2-7, with TRBD1 matching 9 bases. CDR3 length equals 12 residues. Germline V gives CDR1 SGHDT, CDR2 YYEEEE. The CDR3 nucleotides read TGTGCCAGCAGTCATGGTCGGACAGGGGTTCTGGTC. Translation gives CASSHGRTGVLV.

This sequence joins TRBV7-2 and TRBJ1-4, with D tentatively TRBD1 (5 bases). This CDR3 is built from 14 residues. Trimming removed 5 bases from V and 8 bases from J, with 15 bases in between. The germline V gene encodes CDR1 SGHTA and CDR2 FQGNSA. The CDR3 DNA reads TGTGCCAGCAGCCCCCCCGGCGGGGGAGAAAAACTGTTTTTT. Translation gives CASSPPGGGEKLFF.

The chain has TRBV27 and TRBJ2-7; D perhaps matches TRBD2 (5 bases). The J call is doubtful: the DNA matches TRBJ2-1 better. CDR1 MNHEY and CDR2 SMNVEV come from the germline V gene (reference sequence). The length of the CDR3 is 14 residues. The CDR3 coding sequence is TGTGCCAGCAGGCCTTTCGGGGTACCCTACGAGCAGTTCTTC. Translation gives CASRPFGVPYEQFF.

The V gene is TRBV27, the J gene TRBJ2-7; TRBD2 matches 7 bases. Germline lookup yields CDR1 MNHEY and CDR2 SMNVEV (reference sequence). V gave up 2 bases and J gave up 3 bases; unmatched junction bases: 7. The CDR3 is 15 amino acids. The CDR3 bases are TGTGCCAGCAGTTTAATAGGCGGGAGTCTCTACGAGCAGTACTTC. It specifies CASSLIGGSLYEQYF.

The chain is built from TRBV5-1 and TRBJ1-1; D gene uncertain. Germline CDR1 and CDR2: SGHRS and YFSETQ. The V end was cut by 0 bases, the J end by 0 bases, with 12 bases between. The CDR3 sequence is 16 residues long. DNA of the CDR3: TGCGCCAGCAGCTTGGAATCTGACTTTATGAACACTGAAGCTTTCTTT. Amino acids: CASSLESDFMNTEAFF. Complete variable domain (other parts from reference TRBV5-1 and TRBJ1-1): KAGVTQTPRYLIKTRGQQVTLSCSPISGHRSVSWYQQTPGQGLQFLFEYFSETQRNKGNFPGRFSGRQFSNSRSEMNVSTLELGDSALYLCASSLESDFMNTEAFFGQGTRLTVV.

J is TRBJ2-5 and V is TRBV6-5; 10 bases fit TRBD1. With the DNA end fitting TRBJ2-7 better, the J assignment may be wrong. Germline V gene sequence: CDR1 MNHEY, CDR2 SVGAGI. The CDR3 sequence is 15 residues long. The CDR3 coding sequence is TGTGCCAGCAGCCCGGGACAGGGGATCGTCCACGAGCAGTACTTC. It yields the protein CASSPGQGIVHEQYF.